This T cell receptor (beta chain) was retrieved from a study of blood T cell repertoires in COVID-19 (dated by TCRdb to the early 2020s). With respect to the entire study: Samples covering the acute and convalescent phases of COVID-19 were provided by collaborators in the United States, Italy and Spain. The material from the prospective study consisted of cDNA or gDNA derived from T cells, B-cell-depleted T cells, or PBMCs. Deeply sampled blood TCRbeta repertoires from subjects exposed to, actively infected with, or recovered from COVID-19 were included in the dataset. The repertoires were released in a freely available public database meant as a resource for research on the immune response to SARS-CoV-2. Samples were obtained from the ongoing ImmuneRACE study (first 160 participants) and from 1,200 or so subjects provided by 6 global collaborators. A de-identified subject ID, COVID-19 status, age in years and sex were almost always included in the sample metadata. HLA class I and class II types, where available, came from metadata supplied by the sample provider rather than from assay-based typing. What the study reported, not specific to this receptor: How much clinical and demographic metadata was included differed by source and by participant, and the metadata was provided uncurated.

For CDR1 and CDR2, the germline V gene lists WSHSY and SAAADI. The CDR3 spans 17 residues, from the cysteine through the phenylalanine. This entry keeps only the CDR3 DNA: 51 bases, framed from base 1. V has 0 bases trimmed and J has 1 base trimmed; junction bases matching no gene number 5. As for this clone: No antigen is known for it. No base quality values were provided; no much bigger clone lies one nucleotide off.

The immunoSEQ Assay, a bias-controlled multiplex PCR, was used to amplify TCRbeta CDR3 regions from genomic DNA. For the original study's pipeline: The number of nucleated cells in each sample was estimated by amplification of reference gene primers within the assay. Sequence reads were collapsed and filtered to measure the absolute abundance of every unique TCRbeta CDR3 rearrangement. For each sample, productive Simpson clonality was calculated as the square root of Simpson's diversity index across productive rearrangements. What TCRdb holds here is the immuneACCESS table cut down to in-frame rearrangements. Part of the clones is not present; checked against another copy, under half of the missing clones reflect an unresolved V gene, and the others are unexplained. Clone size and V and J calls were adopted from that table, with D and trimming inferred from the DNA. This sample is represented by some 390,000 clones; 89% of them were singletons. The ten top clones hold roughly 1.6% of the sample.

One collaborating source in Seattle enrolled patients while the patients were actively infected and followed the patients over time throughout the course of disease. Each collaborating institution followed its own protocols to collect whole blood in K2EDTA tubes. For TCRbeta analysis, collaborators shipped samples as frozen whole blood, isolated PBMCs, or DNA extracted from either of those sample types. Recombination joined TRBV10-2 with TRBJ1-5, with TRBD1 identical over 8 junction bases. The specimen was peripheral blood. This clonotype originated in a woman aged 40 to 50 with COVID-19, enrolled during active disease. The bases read TGCGCCAGCAGTGAGTCGGGCAGGGGGCGGAGCAATCAGCCCCAGCATTTT. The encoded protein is CASSESGRGRSNQPQHF.